The clone carrying this T cell receptor (beta chain) came up a few times. The sample originates from a study of blood T cell repertoires in COVID-19. Those who participated ranged in age from roughly 18 to 89 years and resided in 20 to 30 US areas. Participants' own reports of clinical history determined their cohort assignment. Generated by immunoSEQ multiplex PCR, the TCRdb table keeps only in-frame clones and is missing some. In the table there are over 350,000 clones, about nine tenths of which are singletons. V lost 6 bases and J lost 6, with 19 bases in between. Germline values: CDR1 SGHDT, CDR2 YYEEEE. CDR3 length: 15 residues.

The chain links TRBV5-6 to TRBJ2-1; D is possibly TRBD2 (6 bases). Input material: PBMCs or T cells enriched from blood (not recorded which). The source of this sequence is a woman aged 40 to 50 who had been exposed to COVID-19. The CDR3 reads CASNPRGGGINEQFF. CDR3 nucleotides: TGTGCCAGCAACCCTCGGGGTGGCGGGATCAATGAGCAGTTCTTC. Variable domain in full (rest from reference TRBV5-6 and TRBJ2-1): DAGVTQSPTHLIKTRGQQVTLRCSPKSGHDTVSWYQQALGQGPQFIFQYYEEEERQRGNFPDRFSGHQFPNYSSELNVNALLLGDSALYLCASNPRGGGINEQFFGPGTRLTVL.